Listed below are T cell receptor beta chains from one sample, sequenced in a study of early T cells in non-severe SARS-CoV-2 infection. A single record per CDR3 protein comes from TCRdb applying MiXCR to the 5' RACE reads. The sample carries approximately 57,000 distinct CDR3 sequences, roughly an eighth recorded once. Sequences were obtained from whole blood. The receptors stem from an adult who was a healthcare worker with PCR-confirmed SARS-CoV-2 infection or an uninfected control (not recorded which). The CDR3 runs from the conserved cysteine through the conserved F or W. D genes are given only for firm matches. Clone sizes are given selectively: once, few, many, or a class where the clone is expanded.

TRBJ2-1,11,few,TRBV5-1,-,CAARRGNEQFF
TRBJ2-1,15,few,TRBV7-9,-,CASSQSETQLNEQFF
TRBJ1-1,12,once,TRBV6-1,-,CASRVGVTEAFF
TRBJ2-7,17,few,TRBV7-8,TRBD2,CASSRNSQAGARGEQYF
TRBJ2-3,21,many,TRBV20-1,-,CSARDRWGRDRSSYSTDTQYF
TRBJ1-2,14,few,TRBV12-3/TRBV12-4,-,CASSSQVGVYGYTF
TRBJ2-1,19,few,TRBV4-1,-,CASSQDFGGTRARDNEQFF
TRBJ2-7,11,few,TRBV20-1,-,CSAVAPDEQYF
TRBJ2-3,18,few,TRBV29-1,TRBD2,CSVEGGSGGPIGTDTQYF
TRBJ2-3,17,few,TRBV10-2,-,CASSAAGYRRFSDTQYF
TRBJ1-2,11,many,TRBV7-9,-,CASSLASGYTF
TRBJ2-7,13,few,TRBV29-1,TRBD1,CSVEGGTGYEQYF
TRBJ2-2,18,-,TRBV5-1,-,CASSFIGGSRANTGELFF
TRBJ2-7,14,-,TRBV7-9,-,CASSPQGLPYEQYF
TRBJ1-1,14,few,TRBV12-3/TRBV12-4,TRBD1,CASSIGTGPAEAFF
TRBJ2-2,16,few,TRBV5-1,-,CASSLLWRVTPGELFF
TRBJ2-3,14,-,TRBV13,-,CVSSAGEGPDTQYF
TRBJ1-2,12,few,TRBV6-1,TRBD1,CASRDRGFGYTF
TRBJ2-5,12,-,TRBV18,TRBD2,CASSPSRDYRYF
TRBJ1-1,16,-,TRBV2,-,CASSDPGRGRNTEAFF
TRBJ2-1,15,many,TRBV6-5,-,CASSRTQGGYNEQFF
TRBJ2-1,15,-,TRBV7-2,TRBD1,CASSSPGQGYNEQFF
TRBJ1-5,15,few,TRBV30,TRBD1,CAWSTTGSLIGPQHF
TRBJ2-7,15,-,TRBV7-8,TRBD1,CASSLARDRPYEQYF
TRBJ1-5,15,few,TRBV18,-,CASSLQGGLGQPQHF
TRBJ2-2,14,-,TRBV7-3,-,CASSLRAASGELFF
TRBJ1-3,16,few,TRBV27,TRBD1,CASSPGLPGQGSTIYF
TRBJ2-3,12,few,TRBV20-1,-,CSASPIADTQYF